A selection of T cell receptor beta chains follows, all from one sample in a study of cytomegalovirus exposure and HLA in healthy donors. Libraries were prepared by immunoSEQ multiplex PCR; TCRdb keeps only in-frame clonotypes and omits some of them. The repertoire holds 110,000 or so clones, with approximately 80% as singletons. Source material: PBMCs. The receptors come from a woman under 40 in good health and CMV-seronegative. CDR3s leave out the opening cysteine and the closing phenylalanine or tryptophan. The order of the fields is J gene, CDR3 length, V gene, clone size, CDR3 protein. Rows may omit the clone size; those that give it use once, few, many or a size class.

>TRBJ2-1|13|TRBV5-1|-
ASSLGRAGGSGQF
>TRBJ2-3|15|TRBV7-2|-
ASSSQALAGAKDTQY
>TRBJ1-3|13|TRBV18|-
ASSPGLDSGNTIY
>TRBJ1-2|12|TRBV7-2|-
ASSTDTLNYGYT
>TRBJ1-2|11|TRBV6-6|-
ASIKDAGYGYT
>TRBJ1-3|16|TRBV7-9|-
ASSFLRSGHRSGNTIY
>TRBJ2-1|13|TRBV5-1|-
ASSLGLAGNNEQF
>TRBJ1-3|15|TRBV7-3|-
SSSPNGRQLSGNTIY
>TRBJ2-3|13|TRBV7-9|-
ASSFALAGDDTQY
>TRBJ2-7|12|TRBV7-2|-
ASSLGLAAYEQY
>TRBJ1-2|11|TRBV2|-
ASITGINIGYT
>TRBJ2-7|12|TRBV30|-
AWSVQTSGTEQY
>TRBJ1-1|12|TRBV5-4|few
ASSIPGGDRKAF
>TRBJ2-7|14|TRBV9|-
ASSLYSGRGFGEQY
>TRBJ1-1|11|TRBV11-3|-
ASSILANTEAF
>TRBJ1-5|13|TRBV28|-
ASSPLQGPYEPQH
>TRBJ2-1|13|TRBV6-5|-
ASSYSPREGHEQF
>TRBJ2-3|14|TRBV4-3|-
ASSQADRPSTDTQY
>TRBJ1-2|11|TRBV5-1|-
ASSIGQGGGYT
>TRBJ1-5|18|TRBV5-8|-
ASSSGTGLSVVSGNQPQH
>TRBJ1-4|12|TRBV10-3|-
AIGEGETNEKLF
>TRBJ2-1|12|TRBV27|-
ASSLAGGHNEQF
>TRBJ1-4|13|TRBV7-2|-
ASSLVGTGSEKLF
>TRBJ1-2|14|TRBV11-2|-
ASSSRSTRSNYGYT
>TRBJ2-4|12|TRBV13|-
ASSLLGAKNIQY
>TRBJ2-1|13|TRBV2|-
ASRLAASSYNEQF
>TRBJ2-7|12|TRBV30|few
AWSTSGRAYEQY
>TRBJ2-1|12|TRBV11-2|-
ASSLPSGVGEQF
>TRBJ2-7|13|TRBV21-1|-
ASSGQGAHKTSQY
>TRBJ2-1|12|TRBV19|-
ASGTWSSYNEQF
>TRBJ2-6|13|TRBV7-2|-
ASRSRGSGANVLT
>TRBJ2-2|11|TRBV2|-
ASRPRLTGELF
>TRBJ2-1|12|TRBV6-1|-
ASSEVLSDNEQF
>TRBJ1-2|13|TRBV5-1|-
ASSLGPGSDYGYT
>TRBJ1-1|14|TRBV7-9|-
ASSAGGGLWNTEAF
>TRBJ1-1|13|TRBV18|-
ASSPLAQGDTEAF
>TRBJ2-3|13|TRBV6-1|-
ASSEVGRPTDTQY
>TRBJ2-7|11|TRBV7-9|-
ASRSRYSYEQY
>TRBJ2-7|15|TRBV6-1|-
ASSEGRDRGGGYEQY
>TRBJ2-3|14|TRBV5-1|-
ASSQSLVADTDTQY
>TRBJ2-7|12|TRBV28|-
ASSSLAGGLVQY
>TRBJ2-1|12|TRBV11-2|-
ASSLERYNNEQF
>TRBJ2-5|11|TRBV27|-
ASRNTGVGTQY
>TRBJ2-7|14|TRBV6-1|-
ASSEVSRVRSYEQY
>TRBJ2-5|16|TRBV4-1|once
ASSHITATSASKETQY
>TRBJ1-1|12|TRBV6-6|-
ASSYSNWATEAF
>TRBJ2-2|12|TRBV2|-
ASSARTVTGELF
>TRBJ1-4|14|TRBV7-5|-
ARSLKTDSFNEKLF
>TRBJ1-1|13|TRBV27|few
ASSLSVGGDTEAF
>TRBJ2-3|13|TRBV5-1|-
ASTDIADSTDTQY
>TRBJ1-1|10|TRBV6-6|-
ASSLARTEAF
>TRBJ2-7|11|TRBV5-8|-
ASSRTSSYEQY
>TRBJ1-1|14|TRBV25-1|-
ASSDNFRTGEPEAF
>TRBJ1-5|13|TRBV7-2|-
ASSLALSSNQPQH
>TRBJ2-5|11|TRBV28|-
ASSTLAGETQY
>TRBJ2-3|15|TRBV11-2|-
ASSLGGTSGRGDTQY
>TRBJ2-5|10|TRBV18|few
ASSAGGETQY
>TRBJ2-7|13|TRBV23-1|-
ASKIPGDDFYEQY
>TRBJ2-7|13|TRBV7-6|-
ASSLDPYTGSEQY